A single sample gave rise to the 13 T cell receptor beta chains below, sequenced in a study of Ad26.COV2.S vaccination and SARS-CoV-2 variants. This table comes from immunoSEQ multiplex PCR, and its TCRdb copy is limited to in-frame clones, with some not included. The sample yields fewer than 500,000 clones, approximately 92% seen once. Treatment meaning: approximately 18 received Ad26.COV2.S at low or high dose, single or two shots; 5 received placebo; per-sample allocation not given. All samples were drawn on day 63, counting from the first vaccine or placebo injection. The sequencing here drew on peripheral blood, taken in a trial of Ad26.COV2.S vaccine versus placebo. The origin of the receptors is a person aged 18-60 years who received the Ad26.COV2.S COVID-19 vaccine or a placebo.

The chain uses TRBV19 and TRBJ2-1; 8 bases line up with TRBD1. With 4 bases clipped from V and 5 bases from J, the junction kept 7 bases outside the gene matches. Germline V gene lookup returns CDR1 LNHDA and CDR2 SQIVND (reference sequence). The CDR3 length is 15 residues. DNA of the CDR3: TGTGCCAGTAGTACAGGGGGCCCCCCCAACAATGAGCAGTTCTTC. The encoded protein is CASSTGGPPNNEQFF.

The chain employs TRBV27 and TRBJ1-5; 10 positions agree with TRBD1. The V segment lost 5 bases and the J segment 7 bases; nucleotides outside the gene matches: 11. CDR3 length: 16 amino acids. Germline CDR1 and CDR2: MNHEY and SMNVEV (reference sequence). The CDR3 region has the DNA TGTGCCAGCAGTACCGGAACGACAGGGGGCGGGCAGCCCCAGCATTTT. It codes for CASSTGTTGGGQPQHF.

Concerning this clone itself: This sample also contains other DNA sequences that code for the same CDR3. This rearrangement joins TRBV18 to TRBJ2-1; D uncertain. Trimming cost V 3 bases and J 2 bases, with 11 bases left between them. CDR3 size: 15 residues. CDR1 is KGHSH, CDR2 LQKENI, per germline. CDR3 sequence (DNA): TGTGCCAGCTCACCTCCCGGACGGACCTACAATGAGCAGTTCTTC. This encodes CASSPPGRTYNEQFF.

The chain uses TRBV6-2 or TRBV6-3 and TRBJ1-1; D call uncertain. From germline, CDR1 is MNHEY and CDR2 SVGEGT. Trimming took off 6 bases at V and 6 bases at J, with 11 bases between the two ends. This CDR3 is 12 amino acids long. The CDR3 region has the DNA TGTGCCAGCAGCCTCCCCTGGGCTGAAGCTTTCTTT. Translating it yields CASSLPWAEAFF.

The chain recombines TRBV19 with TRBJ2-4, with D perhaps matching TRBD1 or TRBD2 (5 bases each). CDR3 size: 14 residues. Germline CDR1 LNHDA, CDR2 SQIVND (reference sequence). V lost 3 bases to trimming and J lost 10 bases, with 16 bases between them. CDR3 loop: CASSIRDGGSIQYF. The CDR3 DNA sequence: TGTGCCAGTAGTATTCGGGACGGAGGATCAATTCAGTACTTC.

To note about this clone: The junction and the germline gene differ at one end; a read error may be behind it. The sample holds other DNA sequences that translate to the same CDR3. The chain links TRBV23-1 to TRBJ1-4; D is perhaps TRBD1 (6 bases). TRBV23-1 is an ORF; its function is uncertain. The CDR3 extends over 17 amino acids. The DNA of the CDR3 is TGCGCTCACAATTTTACAGGGCGGACTGCAACTAATGAAAAATTGTTTTTT. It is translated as CAHNFTGRTATNEKLFF.

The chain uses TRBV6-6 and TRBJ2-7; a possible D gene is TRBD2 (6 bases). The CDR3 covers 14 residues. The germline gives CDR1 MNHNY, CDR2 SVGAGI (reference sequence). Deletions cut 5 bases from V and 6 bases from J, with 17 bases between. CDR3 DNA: TGTGCCAGCAGTGCTGGACTATCTCCTGGCGAGCAGTACTTC. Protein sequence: CASSAGLSPGEQYF.

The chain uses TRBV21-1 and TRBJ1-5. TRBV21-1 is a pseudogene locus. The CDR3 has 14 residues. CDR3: CASSRRQNNQPQHF. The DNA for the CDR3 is TGTGCCAGCAGCAGGAGGCAGAACAATCAGCCCCAGCATTTT.

CDR3 nucleotides: TGTGCCAGCAGCTTAAAGTTTTTGGGTTACACAGATACGCAGTATTTT. Translation: CASSLKFLGYTDTQYF. The genes are TRBV7-9 and TRBJ2-3, with D unresolved. Trimming cost V 2 bases and J 2 bases, with 14 bases left between them. The CDR3 has 16 residues. Germline V gives CDR1 SEHNR, CDR2 FQNEAQ (reference sequence).

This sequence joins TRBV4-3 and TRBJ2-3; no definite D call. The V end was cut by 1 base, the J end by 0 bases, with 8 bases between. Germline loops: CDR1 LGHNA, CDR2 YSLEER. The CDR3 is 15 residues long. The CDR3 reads CASSQVVGSTDTQYF. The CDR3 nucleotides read TGCGCCAGCAGCCAAGTAGTGGGGAGCACAGATACGCAGTATTTT.

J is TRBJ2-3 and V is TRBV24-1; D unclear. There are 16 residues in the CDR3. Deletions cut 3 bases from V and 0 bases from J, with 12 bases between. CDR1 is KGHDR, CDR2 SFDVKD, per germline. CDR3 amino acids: CATSDPVAGSTDTQYF. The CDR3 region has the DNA TGTGCCACCAGTGATCCGGTTGCCGGTAGCACAGATACGCAGTATTTT.

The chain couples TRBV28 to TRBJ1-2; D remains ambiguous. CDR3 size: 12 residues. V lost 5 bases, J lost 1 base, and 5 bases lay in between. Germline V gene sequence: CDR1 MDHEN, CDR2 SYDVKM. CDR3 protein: CASSPGNYGYTF. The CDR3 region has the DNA TGTGCCAGCAGTCCTGGTAACTATGGCTACACCTTC.

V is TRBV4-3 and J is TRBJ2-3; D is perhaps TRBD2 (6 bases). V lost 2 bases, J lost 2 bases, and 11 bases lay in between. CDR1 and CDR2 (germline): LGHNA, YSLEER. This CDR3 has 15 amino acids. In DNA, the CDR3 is TGCGCCAGCAGCCAAAACCCGGGACTCACAGATACGCAGTATTTT. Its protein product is CASSQNPGLTDTQYF.